A selection of T cell receptor beta chains follows, all from one sample in a study of cytomegalovirus exposure and HLA in healthy donors. Produced via immunoSEQ multiplex PCR; TCRdb's table is partial and in-frame only. The data contain 100,000 to 150,000 clones, approximately 84% of them singletons. Material for sequencing was PBMCs. These receptors were collected from a man aged 18 to 30 in good health and CMV-seropositive. Both conserved end residues are part of each CDR3. Each record gives: J gene, clone size, D gene, V gene, CDR3 protein, CDR3 DNA. D genes are given only for firm matches. Clone sizes are given selectively: once, few, many, or a class where the clone is expanded.

>TRBJ1-2|NA|TRBD1|TRBV7-2
CASSRQGVGSYGYTF
TGTGCCAGCAGCCGACAGGGGGTGGGTAGTTATGGCTACACCTTC
>TRBJ2-3|NA|TRBD1|TRBV18
CASSGTGEFDTQYF
TGTGCCAGCTCAGGGACAGGGGAGTTCGATACGCAGTATTTT
>TRBJ1-1|NA|NA|TRBV6-5
CASSYSQGEAFF
TGTGCCAGCAGTTACTCGCAGGGGGAAGCTTTCTTT
>TRBJ2-1|NA|NA|TRBV6-6
CASSYAWGDEQFF
TGTGCCAGCAGTTACGCCTGGGGGGATGAGCAGTTCTTC
>TRBJ2-1|NA|NA|TRBV6-6
CASTSKVGRDYNEQFF
TGTGCCAGCACCTCAAAGGTCGGGCGGGACTACAATGAGCAGTTCTTC
>TRBJ2-7|NA|TRBD2|TRBV27
CASYPSGRADYEQYF
TGTGCCAGTTACCCCAGCGGGAGGGCCGATTACGAGCAGTACTTC
>TRBJ2-7|NA|NA|TRBV20-1
CSARDLEEQYF
TGCAGTGCTAGAGATCTAGAAGAGCAGTACTTC
>TRBJ2-7|few|TRBD2|TRBV7-6
CASSLAGPGLAGFEQYF
TGTGCCAGCAGCTTAGCTGGGCCGGGACTAGCGGGGTTCGAGCAGTACTTC
>TRBJ2-3|NA|TRBD2|TRBV11-2
CASSPPRGTSTDTQYF
TGTGCCAGCAGCCCACCGCGGGGGACTAGCACAGATACGCAGTATTTT
>TRBJ2-7|once|TRBD2|TRBV27
CASSFGPTGGYEQYF
TGTGCCAGCAGTTTTGGACCGACGGGAGGGTACGAGCAGTACTTC
>TRBJ2-7|NA|TRBD1|TRBV10-1
CASSESGTGQQYF
TGCGCCAGCAGTGAGTCCGGGACAGGCCAGCAGTACTTC
>TRBJ2-1|NA|TRBD2|TRBV6-5
CASNRAGGPGNEQFF
TGTGCCAGCAATAGGGCGGGAGGGCCAGGGAATGAGCAGTTCTTC
>TRBJ1-4|NA|TRBD1|TRBV25-1
CASSESMGQTNEKLFF
TGTGCCAGCAGTGAATCCATGGGACAGACTAATGAAAAACTGTTTTTT
>TRBJ2-6|NA|TRBD1|TRBV4-3
CASSHQMDRGGTGANVLTF
TGCGCCAGCAGCCACCAGATGGACAGGGGGGGTACTGGGGCCAACGTCCTGACTTTC
>TRBJ1-1|NA|TRBD1|TRBV7-2
CASSPSTGSTEAFF
TGTGCCAGCAGCCCTTCGACAGGGAGCACTGAAGCTTTCTTT
>TRBJ1-3|NA|NA|TRBV30
CAWRQGHPGNTIYF
TGTGCCTGGAGGCAGGGTCATCCTGGAAACACCATATATTTT
>TRBJ1-2|NA|TRBD1|TRBV2
CASSLDRGGYTF
TGTGCCAGCAGCTTGGACAGGGGCGGCTACACCTTC
>TRBJ1-2|NA|TRBD1|TRBV19
CASSIEGTGEDYGYTF
TGTGCCAGTAGTATAGAGGGGACAGGGGAGGACTATGGCTACACCTTC
>TRBJ2-2|NA|NA|TRBV9
CASSGGENTGELFF
TGTGCCAGCAGCGGCGGAGAGAACACCGGGGAGCTGTTTTTT
>TRBJ2-1|few|NA|TRBV7-2
CASSLWGVLFPNNEQFF
TGTGCCAGCAGCTTATGGGGGGTTCTCTTCCCCAACAATGAGCAGTTCTTC
>TRBJ1-2|NA|TRBD1|TRBV25-1
CASSVKNRGSGYTF
TGTGCCAGCAGTGTAAAAAACAGGGGAAGCGGCTACACCTTC
>TRBJ2-7|few|NA|TRBV7-6
CASSLSNGYEQYF
TGTGCCAGCAGCTTAAGTAACGGCTACGAGCAGTACTTC
>TRBJ1-1|NA|NA|TRBV14
CASSQDYRAFF
TGTGCCAGCAGCCAAGATTATCGAGCTTTCTTT
>TRBJ1-1|once|NA|TRBV2
CASTKDVGSPEAFF
TGTGCCAGCACCAAAGACGTCGGGTCACCTGAAGCTTTCTTT
>TRBJ2-7|NA|TRBD1|TRBV5-4
CASSLQGNGVEQYF
TGTGCCAGCAGCCTACAGGGGAACGGGGTCGAGCAGTACTTC
>TRBJ2-1|once|NA|TRBV9
CASNPMGRNEQFF
TGTGCCAGCAACCCCATGGGGAGGAATGAGCAGTTCTTC
>TRBJ2-7|once|TRBD2|TRBV27
CASSLSGAGELWEQYF
TGTGCCAGCAGTTTATCTGGAGCGGGAGAGCTTTGGGAGCAGTACTTC
>TRBJ1-2|NA|NA|TRBV5-1
CASSLETTGRGYTF
TGCGCCAGCAGCTTGGAGACCACGGGTCGGGGCTACACCTTC
>TRBJ2-1|NA|NA|TRBV5-6
CASSSPSLADQTYNEQFF
TGTGCCAGCAGCTCTCCGTCGTTAGCGGACCAGACCTACAATGAGCAGTTCTTC